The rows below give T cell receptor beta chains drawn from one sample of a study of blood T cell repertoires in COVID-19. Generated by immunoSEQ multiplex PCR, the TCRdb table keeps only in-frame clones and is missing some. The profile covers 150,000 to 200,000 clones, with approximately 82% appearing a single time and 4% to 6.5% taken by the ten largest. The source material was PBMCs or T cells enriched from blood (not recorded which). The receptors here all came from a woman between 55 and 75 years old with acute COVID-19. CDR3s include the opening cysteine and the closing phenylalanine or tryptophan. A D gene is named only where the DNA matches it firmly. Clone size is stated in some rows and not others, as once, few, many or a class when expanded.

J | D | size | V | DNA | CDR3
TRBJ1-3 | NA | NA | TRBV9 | TGTGCCAGCAGTCCTAGGGGGTTGGGGGAGACCTCTGGAAACACCATATATTTT | CASSPRGLGETSGNTIYF
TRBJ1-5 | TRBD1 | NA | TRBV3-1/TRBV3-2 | TGTGCCAGCAGCGCGGGACAGGGAAGCAATCAGCCCCAGCATTTT | CASSAGQGSNQPQHF
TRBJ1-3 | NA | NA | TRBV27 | TGTGCCAGCAGGCTGCAGGGGACTGGAAACACCATATATTTT | CASRLQGTGNTIYF
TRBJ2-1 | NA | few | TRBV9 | TGTGCCAGCAGCGTAGACTCGCATGAGCAGTTCTTC | CASSVDSHEQFF
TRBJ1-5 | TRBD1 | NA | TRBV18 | TGTGCCAGCTCGCAGGGGGCTGACCAGCCCCAGCATTTT | CASSQGADQPQHF
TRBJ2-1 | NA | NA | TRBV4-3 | TGCGCCAGCAGCCAAGAAGCAGGGGTCGATGAGCAGTTCTTC | CASSQEAGVDEQFF
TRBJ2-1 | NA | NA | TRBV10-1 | TGCGCCAGCAGTACGCCTGACAGGAACAATGAGCAGTTCTTC | CASSTPDRNNEQFF
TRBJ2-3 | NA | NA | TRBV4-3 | TGCGCCAGCAGCCAAGAAGGCCTAGGGGGGGCCACAGATACGCAGTATTTT | CASSQEGLGGATDTQYF
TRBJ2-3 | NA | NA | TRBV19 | TGTGCCAGTAGTTTAGCGGAGATCACAGATACGCAGTATTTT | CASSLAEITDTQYF
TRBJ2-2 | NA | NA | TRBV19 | TGTGCCAGTACCTCGGATCGGGGGTCCGGGGAGCTGTTTTTT | CASTSDRGSGELFF
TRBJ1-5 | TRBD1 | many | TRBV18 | TGTGCCAGCTCACCACCGTCGACAGGGGGCCCTCAGCCCCAGCATTTT | CASSPPSTGGPQPQHF
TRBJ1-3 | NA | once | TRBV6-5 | TGTGCCAGCACCCGGGGAAACACCATATATTTT | CASTRGNTIYF
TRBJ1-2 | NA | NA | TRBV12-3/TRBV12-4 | TGTGCCAGCAGTTTCAGACGGGGGGCTGGCTACACCTTC | CASSFRRGAGYTF
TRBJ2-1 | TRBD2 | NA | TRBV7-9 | TGTGCCAGCAGCTTATTGGCGGGAGCTTACAATGAGCAGTTCTTC | CASSLLAGAYNEQFF
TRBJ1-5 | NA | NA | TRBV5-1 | TGCGCCAGCAGCTTGGAGGGGGTGAGCAATCAGCCCCAGCATTTT | CASSLEGVSNQPQHF
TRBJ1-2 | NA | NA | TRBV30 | TGTGCCTGGAACCAACGGGGCAGGGGCTATGGCTACACCTTC | CAWNQRGRGYGYTF
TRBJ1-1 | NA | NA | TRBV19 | TGTGCCAGTAGCCCTCTGGAGACAGACACTGAAGCTTTCTTT | CASSPLETDTEAFF
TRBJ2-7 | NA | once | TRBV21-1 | TGTGCCAGCAGCAAAGGGGACGGCGGGAGAAGGTTGTACGAGCAGTACTTC | CASSKGDGGRRLYEQYF
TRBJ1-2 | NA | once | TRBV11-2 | TGTGCCAGCAGCTTCCCCCGGGGCTACACCTTC | CASSFPRGYTF
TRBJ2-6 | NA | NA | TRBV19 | TGTGCCAGTAGTTTTGGAGGCTCTGGGGCCAACGTCCTGACTTTC | CASSFGGSGANVLTF
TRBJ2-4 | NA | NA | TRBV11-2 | TGTGCCAGCAGCCGAGTGGTTTCAGCCAAAAACATTCAGTACTTC | CASSRVVSAKNIQYF
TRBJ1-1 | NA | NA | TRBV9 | TGTGCCAGCAGCGGGGGGCATGGAGGGAACACTGAAGCTTTCTTT | CASSGGHGGNTEAFF
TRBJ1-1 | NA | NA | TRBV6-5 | TGTGCCAGCAGTTACGGCAGGTCCCAGGGTGAAGCTTTCTTT | CASSYGRSQGEAFF
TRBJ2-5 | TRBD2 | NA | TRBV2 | TGTGCCCGGCGGAAGCTAGCGGAAGAGACCCAGTACTTC | CARRKLAEETQYF
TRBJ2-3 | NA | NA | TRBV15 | TGTGCCACCAGCAGAGAGATAGGGGCCAGTAGCACAGATACGCAGTATTTT | CATSREIGASSTDTQYF
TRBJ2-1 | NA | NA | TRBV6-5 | TGTGCCAGCAGTCAGGGGGGTAACTCCTACAATGAGCAGTTCTTC | CASSQGGNSYNEQFF
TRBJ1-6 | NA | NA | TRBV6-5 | TGTGCCAGCACCCCGACCGGAGTTTATAATTCACCCCTCCACTTT | CASTPTGVYNSPLHF
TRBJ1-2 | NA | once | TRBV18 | TGTGCCAGCTCACCATCCAGGGGTTACAACTATGGCTACACCTTC | CASSPSRGYNYGYTF